This T cell receptor beta chain was recovered during a study of early T cells in non-severe SARS-CoV-2 infection. Study-wide context: Sequenced bulk RNA came from whole blood that was unsorted, and chains were unpaired. Whole-study findings and limits: Matches to VDJdb favored anti-spike CD8 responses and missed private and CD4 specificities.

The table lists this clonotype with many counts. Antigen specificity is unknown. Individual cDNA molecules were tagged with unique molecular identifiers. TCRdb processed the 5' RACE reads anew with MiXCR; each CDR3 protein has one entry. This sample yields about 97,000 distinct CDR3 sequences, of which approximately 10% are seen a single time; less than 5.5% belongs to the top ten. The germline V and J ends were trimmed by 4 bases and 5 bases, with 18 bases remaining between them. The V gene's germline CDR1 is DFQATT and CDR2 SNEGSKA (reference sequence). This CDR3 has 14 residues. The sample was whole blood, taken at baseline. This sequence was found in an adult who was a healthcare worker with PCR-confirmed SARS-CoV-2 infection or an uninfected control (not recorded which). The genes are TRBV20-1 and TRBJ2-7; D is unresolved. CDR3 region: CSANSGLRLDEQYF. CDR3 nucleotides: TGCAGTGCTAATTCCGGGCTTAGGCTGGACGAGCAGTACTTC.